The clone carrying this TCR beta chain turned up a few times. The data were obtained in a study of blood T cell repertoires in COVID-19. About the study: Researchers got acute and convalescent COVID-19 samples from the United States, Italy and Spain. T cells, B-cell-depleted T cells, or PBMCs provided the cDNA or gDNA that served as material.

V gave up 0 bases and J gave up 2 bases; unmatched junction bases: 1. The CDR3 spans 15 residues. CDR1 and CDR2 (germline): SGHTA, FQGTGA. Original data processing: Reference gene primer amplification gave nucleated cell count estimates. Produced via immunoSEQ multiplex PCR; TCRdb's table is partial and in-frame only. V and J calls and clone size are as listed in that table; D and trimming were resolved from the DNA. The table lists approximately 350,000 clones, roughly 90% of them singletons. The chain employs TRBV7-3 and TRBJ2-3, with 8 bases matching TRBD2. Material for sequencing was peripheral blood. The sequence was obtained from a man aged 40-55 years with acute or convalescent COVID-19. CDR3: CASSLTSGVTDTQYF. The DNA for the CDR3 is TGTGCCAGCAGCTTAACTAGCGGGGTCACAGATACGCAGTATTTT. Full variable domain (missing parts from reference TRBV7-3 and TRBJ2-3): GAGVSQTPSNKVTEKGKYVELRCDPISGHTALYWYRQSLGQGPEFLIYFQGTGAADDSGLPNDRFFAVRPEGSVSTLKIQRTERGDSAVYLCASSLTSGVTDTQYFGPGTRLTVL.